One and the same sample provided the 25 T cell receptor beta chains below, sequenced in a study of T cell repertoires in cytomegalovirus infection. TCRdb re-analysed the reads in MiXCR, keeping a single row per CDR3 protein. Of more than 650,000 distinct CDR3 sequences listed, approximately 40% are singletons. The sample was PBMCs. The origin of the receptors is a human donor in good health (CMV status not recorded). Some clones in this sample may be carry-over from other donors' samples.

The genes are TRBV19 and TRBJ2-1, with TRBD2 as a possible D gene (5 bases). The CDR3 covers 14 residues. In germline, CDR1 is LNHDA, CDR2 SQIVND (reference sequence). Trimming removed 1 base at V and 10 bases at J, with 14 bases between. CDR3 protein: CASSIVAGGKEQFF. In DNA, the CDR3 is TGTGCCAGTAGTATAGTGGCGGGTGGGAAGGAGCAGTTCTTC.

The sample holds many counts of this clonotype. This chain uses TRBV28 with TRBJ2-1, with D hard to call. The germline gives CDR1 MDHEN, CDR2 SYDVKM. This CDR3 is 17 amino acids long. Trimming pared 7 bases from V and 0 bases from J, leaving 19 bases between. CDR3 residues: CASTSSGAPSSYNEQFF. The CDR3 DNA reads as TGTGCCAGCACCTCAAGTGGAGCGCCAAGCTCCTACAATGAGCAGTTCTTC.

This clonotype came up many times. The rearrangement joins TRBV7-2 to TRBJ1-1; D ambiguous. The V end was cut by 1 base, the J end by 0 bases, with 12 bases between. CDR1 and CDR2 (germline): SGHTA, FQGNSA. This CDR3 comprises 16 residues. The CDR3 DNA sequence: TGTGCCAGCAGCTTAGAATCTGCGGCGATGAACACTGAAGCTTTCTTT. This translates into CASSLESAAMNTEAFF.

This chain joins TRBV2 and TRBJ2-6; D is ambiguous. Germline V gene data show CDR1 as SNHLY and CDR2 as FYNNEI. The ends were cut back, 6 bases at V and 0 bases at J, with 9 bases in the middle. This CDR3 is built from 15 residues. CDR3 region: CASSENYSGANVLTF. CDR3 nucleotide sequence: TGTGCCAGCAGCGAAAATTACTCTGGGGCCAACGTCCTGACTTTC.

The rearrangement uses TRBV7-6 and TRBJ1-5, with 7 nucleotides matching TRBD1. The junction had 10 bases not matched to a gene; V was cut back by 2 bases and J by 0 bases. The CDR3 is 18 amino acids. From germline, CDR1 is SGHVS and CDR2 FNYEAQ. This CDR3 reads CASSLNAPGGHSNQPQHF. The CDR3 DNA is TGTGCCAGCAGCTTAAATGCTCCAGGGGGACATAGCAATCAGCCCCAGCATTTT.

At least ten counts were recorded for this clonotype. This chain connects TRBV6-1 to TRBJ1-6; D not certain. V lost 5 bases and J 8 bases, leaving 10 bases between the germline ends. From germline, CDR1 is MNHNS and CDR2 SASEGT. CDR3 length: 13 residues. In nucleotides, the CDR3 is TGTGCCAGCAGTTTGGTCAGCGATTCACCCCTCCACTTT. It codes for CASSLVSDSPLHF.

V usage is TRBV7-3 and J usage is TRBJ2-3; TRBD2 is a possible D gene (5 bases). Germline assignment: CDR1 SGHTA and CDR2 FQGTGA. This CDR3 is 14 amino acids long. V was clipped by 5 bases and J by 1 base, with 10 bases between them. The CDR3: CASSNIGGTDTQYF. The CDR3, as DNA: TGTGCCAGCAGCAATATCGGGGGCACAGATACGCAGTATTTT.

Worth noting for this clonotype: This may arise from a read error, as a much more abundant clone is one base away. The J gene is TRBJ2-7, the V gene TRBV7-2; 11 bases align to TRBD2. Trimming removed 8 bases from V and 7 bases from J; junction bases left unmatched: 13. The germline CDR1 and CDR2 sequences are SGHTA and FQGNSA. This CDR3 has 15 amino acids. The CDR3 spells CASRVTSGVLGEQYF. CDR3 nucleotide sequence: TGTGCCAGCCGCGTGACTAGCGGGGTTCTGGGGGAGCAGTACTTC.

This clonotype was seen a few times. J is TRBJ2-5 and V is TRBV11-1; D is unclear. The length of the CDR3 is 15 residues. CDR1 SGHAT and CDR2 FQDESV come from the germline V gene (reference sequence). Trimming took off 3 bases at V and 0 bases at J, with 11 bases between the two ends. CDR3 DNA sequence: TGTGCCAGCAGCTTGCCTCTACAGAACCAAGAGACCCAGTACTTC. Encoded protein: CASSLPLQNQETQYF.

CDR3 coding DNA: TGTGCCAGCAGTTTAACAGGGGCAGGGGTCTACACCTTC. It encodes CASSLTGAGVYTF. The chain joins TRBV27 to TRBJ1-2; 7 bases agree with TRBD1. Trimming at V came to 2 bases and at J to 10 bases, leaving 7 bases not matched to a gene. CDR3 length: 13 residues. Germline V gene data show CDR1 as MNHEY and CDR2 as SMNVEV (reference sequence).

This chain links TRBV6-6 with TRBJ2-5; D is perhaps TRBD1 (5 bases). Germline V gives CDR1 MNHNY, CDR2 SVGAGI (reference sequence). The CDR3 is made up of 12 amino acids. Trimming took off 7 bases at V and 2 bases at J, with 8 bases between the two ends. The CDR3 is CASMKGQETQYF. The CDR3 bases are TGTGCCAGCATGAAGGGGCAAGAGACCCAGTACTTC.

The table lists this clonotype with a few counts. The chain combines TRBV2 with TRBJ1-6; 7 nucleotides agree with TRBD1. The ends lost 5 bases at V and 9 bases at J; junction bases unmatched: 10. From germline, CDR1 is SNHLY and CDR2 FYNNEI. The CDR3 has 15 residues. The CDR3 coding sequence is TGTGCCAGCAGTCAACCACAGGGGTCGGCTTCACCCCTCCACTTT. Protein: CASSQPQGSASPLHF. Full variable domain (missing parts from reference TRBV2 and TRBJ1-6): EPEVTQTPSHQVTQMGQEVILRCVPISNHLYFYWYRQILGQKVEFLVSFYNNEISEKSEIFDDQFSVERPDGSNFTLKIRSTKLEDSAMYFCASSQPQGSASPLHFGNGTRLTVT.

In regard to this clonotype: A much larger clonotype is one base distant, so this may be a read error. V is TRBV7-2 and J is TRBJ2-2, with D maybe TRBD2 (6 bases). This CDR3 region has 17 residues. Germline loops: CDR1 SGHTA, CDR2 FQGNSA. As DNA, the CDR3 is TGTGCCAGCAGCTTAGCGCCAGCCTCCCTGAGTACCGGGGGGCTGTTTTTT. Translation gives CASSLAPASLSTGGLFF.

The chain employs TRBV24-1 and TRBJ2-5, with no clear D. Germline V gene lookup returns CDR1 KGHDR and CDR2 SFDVKD. V was cut by 5 bases and J by 1 base, with 10 bases left in between. This CDR3 has 14 amino acids. As DNA, the CDR3 is TGTGCCACCAGTGGAAGAGGCTTCCAAGAGACCCAGTACTTC. Amino acids: CATSGRGFQETQYF.

The chain employs TRBV11-2 and TRBJ2-1; D perhaps matches TRBD2 (6 bases). CDR1 is SGHAT and CDR2 is FQNNGV in the germline V gene. V was pared by 5 bases and J by 5 bases, with 10 bases between. There are 13 residues in the CDR3. This CDR3 reads CASSPSGDNEQFF. The DNA for the CDR3 is TGTGCCAGCAGCCCATCGGGGGACAATGAGCAGTTCTTC.

In regard to this clonotype: One junction end does not reproduce the germline sequence, and a read error may be involved. This chain connects TRBV7-7 to TRBJ2-5; weak D call: TRBD1 (5 bases). The CDR3 totals 13 residues. Per the germline V gene, CDR1 is SSHAT and CDR2 is FNYEAQ (reference sequence). The DNA for the CDR3 is TGTGCTAGCAGCTATGACAGCCCGGGGACCCAGTACTTC. This translates into CASSYDSPGTQYF.

The chain links TRBV28 to TRBJ1-6; 7 bases line up with TRBD1. V lost 5 bases, J lost 6 bases, and 4 bases stayed unmatched. Looked up from germline, CDR1 is MDHEN and CDR2 is SYDVKM. The CDR3 has 14 amino acids. In DNA form, the CDR3 reads TGTGCCAGCAGTAGGGGACAGTCTAATTCACCCCTCCACTTT. Translating it yields CASSRGQSNSPLHF.

The chain recombines TRBV6-1 with TRBJ2-1; 14 bases fit TRBD2. V gave up 6 bases and J gave up 6 bases; unmatched junction bases: 4. CDR1 MNHNS and CDR2 SASEGT come from the germline V gene. The CDR3 extends over 15 amino acids. The CDR3 sequence is CASRGTSGSANEQFF. CDR3 bases: TGTGCCAGCAGGGGGACTAGCGGGAGTGCCAATGAGCAGTTCTTC.

The chain joins TRBV6-1 to TRBJ2-7, with a possible D match to TRBD2 (6 bases). Germline V CDR1 and CDR2: MNHNS, SASEGT. Trimming pared 1 base from V and 0 bases from J, leaving 22 bases between. This CDR3 has 19 residues. The CDR3 DNA sequence: TGTGCCAGCAGTGAAGTCGGGAGATTCGGGGATCCCACCTCCTACGAGCAGTACTTC. Its translation: CASSEVGRFGDPTSYEQYF.

The V call is TRBV19, the J call TRBJ1-2, with D maybe TRBD1 (6 bases). Trimming removed 8 bases at V and 7 bases at J, with 17 bases between. Germline V CDR1 and CDR2: LNHDA, SQIVND (reference sequence). CDR3 length: 13 amino acids. The CDR3 is CASQGQWKAGYTF. For the CDR3, the DNA is TGTGCCAGTCAAGGACAGTGGAAGGCTGGCTACACCTTC.

The V gene is TRBV7-9, the J gene TRBJ1-1, with 7 positions matching TRBD1. The length of the CDR3 is 17 residues. CDR1 and CDR2 from the germline V gene are SEHNR and FQNEAQ (reference sequence). Losses at the gene ends were 0 bases for V and 4 bases for J; bases not matched to a gene: 11. Here the CDR3 DNA reads TGTGCCAGCAGCTTAGCTGGGGTCCGCCAGGGGGGCACTGAAGCTTTCTTT. This translates into CASSLAGVRQGGTEAFF.

V is TRBV13 and J is TRBJ1-1; possibly TRBD1 for D (6 bases). The V end was cut by 5 bases, the J end by 5 bases, with 18 bases between. Germline V CDR1 and CDR2: PRHDT, FYEKMQ (reference sequence). CDR3 length: 15 residues. CDR3 sequence (DNA): TGTGCCAGCAGCACCTCCCAGGGGAGGGGGACTGAAGCTTTCTTT. Protein sequence: CASSTSQGRGTEAFF.

This clonotype appeared once. The rearrangement links TRBV15 to TRBJ1-1, with D hard to call. Looked up from germline, CDR1 is LNHNV and CDR2 is YYDKDF (reference sequence). This CDR3 has 14 residues. Trimming removed 3 bases from V and 2 bases from J, with 10 bases in between. The CDR3 DNA follows: TGTGCCACCAGCAGGAGGGTGTTCAACACTGAAGCTTTCTTT. It specifies CATSRRVFNTEAFF.

Comment on this clonotype: This may come from a read error, since a much larger clone is one base off. This sequence joins TRBV6-1 and TRBJ2-1; D gene ambiguous. CDR3 size: 11 residues. The germline V and J ends were trimmed by 3 bases and 6 bases, with 3 bases remaining between them. Germline CDR1 MNHNS, CDR2 SASEGT. The CDR3 reads CASSDFNEQFF. The CDR3, as DNA: TGTGCCAGCAGTGATTTCAATGAGCAGTTCTTC.

This chain connects TRBV7-2 to TRBJ2-7; 12 bases line up with TRBD1. Trimming removed 0 bases from V and 4 bases from J; junction bases left unmatched: 4. Looked up from germline, CDR1 is SGHTA and CDR2 is FQGNSA. The CDR3 has 16 residues. The CDR3 loop is CASSLAGTGGLYEQYF. CDR3 nucleotide sequence: TGTGCCAGCAGCTTAGCAGGGACAGGGGGCTTGTACGAGCAGTACTTC.